This TCR beta chain emerged from a study of monozygotic twins with inflammatory bowel disease. Study-level findings and limits: Clonotypes shared with others were fewer in IBD patients than in healthy twins, especially with disease activity.

The V gene's germline CDR1 is SSHAT and CDR2 FNYEAQ (reference sequence). The CDR3 is 14 amino acids. There were about 3,800 ng of total RNA used for each TCR library. Per sample, reverse transcription was split into eight reactions. A 6-nucleotide sample barcode was carried by the UMIs, which template switching added. For each CDR3 protein, TCRdb gives one entry from its re-call of the 5' RACE reads, without DNA. The table lists about 380,000 distinct CDR3 sequences. As regards this clonotype: Its antigen is as yet unknown.

This receptor was obtained from a human donor with ulcerative colitis or Crohn's disease, or a healthy co-twin of an affected twin (not recorded which). J is TRBJ1-2 and V is TRBV7-7; as DNA is missing, the TRBD1 call by TCRdb cannot be tested. What was sequenced was blood. This CDR3 is CASSPIGQGYGYTF.